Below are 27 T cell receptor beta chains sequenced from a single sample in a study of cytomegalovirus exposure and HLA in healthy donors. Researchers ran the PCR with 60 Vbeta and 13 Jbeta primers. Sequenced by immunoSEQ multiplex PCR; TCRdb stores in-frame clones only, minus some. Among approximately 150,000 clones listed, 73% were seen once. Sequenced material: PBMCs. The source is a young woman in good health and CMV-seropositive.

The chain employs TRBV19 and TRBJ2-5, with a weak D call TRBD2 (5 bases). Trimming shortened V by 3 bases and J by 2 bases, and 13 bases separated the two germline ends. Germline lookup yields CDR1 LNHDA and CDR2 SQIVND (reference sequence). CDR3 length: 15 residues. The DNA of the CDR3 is TGTGCCAGTAGTATCGGTACAGAGGGTCAAGAGACCCAGTACTTC. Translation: CASSIGTEGQETQYF.

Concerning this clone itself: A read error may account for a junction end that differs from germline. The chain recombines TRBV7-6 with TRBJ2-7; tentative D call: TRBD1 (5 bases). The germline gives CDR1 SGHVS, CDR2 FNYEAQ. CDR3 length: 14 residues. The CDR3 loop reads CVSSLRQGNYEQYF. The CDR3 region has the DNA TGTGTCAGCAGCTTGCGGCAGGGAAACTACGAGCAGTACTTC.

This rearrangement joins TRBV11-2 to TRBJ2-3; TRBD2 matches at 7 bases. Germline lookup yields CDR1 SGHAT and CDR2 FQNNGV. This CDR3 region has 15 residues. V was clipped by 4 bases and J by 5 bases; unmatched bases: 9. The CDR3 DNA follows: TGTGCCAGCAGCTCCTCCAGGGCGGGGGTAGATACGCAGTATTTT. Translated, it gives CASSSSRAGVDTQYF.

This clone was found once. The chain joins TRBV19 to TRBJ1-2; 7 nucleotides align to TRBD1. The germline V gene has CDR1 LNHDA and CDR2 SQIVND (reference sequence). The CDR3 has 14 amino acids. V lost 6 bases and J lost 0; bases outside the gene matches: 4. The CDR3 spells CASSFDRANYGYTF. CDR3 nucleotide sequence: TGTGCCAGTAGCTTTGACAGGGCTAACTATGGCTACACCTTC.

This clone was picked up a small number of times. CDR3 sequence reads: CASSGPGLAGGPWNEQFF. The CDR3 nucleotides read TGTGCCAGCAGCGGACCGGGACTAGCGGGGGGCCCCTGGAATGAGCAGTTCTTC. This chain uses TRBV5-4 with TRBJ2-1, with 15 bases aligning to TRBD2. This CDR3 has 18 amino acids. Germline V gene lookup returns CDR1 SGHNT and CDR2 YYREEE (reference sequence). The V segment lost 4 bases and the J segment 7 bases; nucleotides outside the gene matches: 12.

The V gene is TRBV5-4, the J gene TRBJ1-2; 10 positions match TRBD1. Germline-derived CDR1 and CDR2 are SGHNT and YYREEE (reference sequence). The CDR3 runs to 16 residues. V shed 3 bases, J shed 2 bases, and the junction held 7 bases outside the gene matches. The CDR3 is CASSSSPDRGNYGYTF. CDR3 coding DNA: TGTGCCAGCAGCTCCAGCCCGGACAGGGGGAACTATGGCTACACCTTC.

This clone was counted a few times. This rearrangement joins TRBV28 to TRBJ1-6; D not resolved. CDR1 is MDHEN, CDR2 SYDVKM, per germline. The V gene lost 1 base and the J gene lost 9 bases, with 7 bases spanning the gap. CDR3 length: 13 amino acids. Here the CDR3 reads CASSLLEGSPLHF. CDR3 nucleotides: TGTGCCAGCAGTTTATTAGAGGGTTCACCCCTCCACTTT.

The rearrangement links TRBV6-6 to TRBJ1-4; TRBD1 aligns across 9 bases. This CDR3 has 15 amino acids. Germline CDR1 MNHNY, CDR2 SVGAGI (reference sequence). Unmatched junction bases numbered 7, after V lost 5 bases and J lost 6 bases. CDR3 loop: CASSPYRGRDEKLFF. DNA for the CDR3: TGTGCCAGCAGTCCTTACAGGGGGCGGGATGAAAAACTGTTTTTT.

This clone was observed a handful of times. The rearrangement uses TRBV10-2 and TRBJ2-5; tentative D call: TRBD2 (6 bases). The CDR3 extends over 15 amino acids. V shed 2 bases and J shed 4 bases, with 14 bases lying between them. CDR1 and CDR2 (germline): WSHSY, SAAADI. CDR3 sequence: CASSESQEGRETQYF. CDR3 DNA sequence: TGCGCCAGCAGTGAGAGCCAGGAGGGGAGAGAGACCCAGTACTTC.

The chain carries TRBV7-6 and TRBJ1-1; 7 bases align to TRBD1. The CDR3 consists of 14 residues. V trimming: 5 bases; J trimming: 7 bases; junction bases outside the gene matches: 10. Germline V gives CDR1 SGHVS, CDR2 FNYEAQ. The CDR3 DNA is TGTGCCAGCAGCAACCCGTATCGGGACAGTGAAGCTTTCTTT. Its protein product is CASSNPYRDSEAFF. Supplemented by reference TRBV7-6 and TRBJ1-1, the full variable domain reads GAGVSQSPRYKVTKRGQDVALRCDPISGHVSLYWYRQALGQGPEFLTYFNYEAQQDKSGLPNDRFSAERPEGSISTLTIQRTEQRDSAMYRCASSNPYRDSEAFFGQGTRLTVV.

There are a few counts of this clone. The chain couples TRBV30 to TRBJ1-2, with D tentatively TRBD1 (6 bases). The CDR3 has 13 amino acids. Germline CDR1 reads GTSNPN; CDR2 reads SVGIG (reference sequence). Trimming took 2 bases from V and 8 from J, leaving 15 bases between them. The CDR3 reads CAWSSGRGEGYTF. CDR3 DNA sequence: TGTGCCTGGAGTTCGGGGAGGGGGGAGGGCTACACCTTC.

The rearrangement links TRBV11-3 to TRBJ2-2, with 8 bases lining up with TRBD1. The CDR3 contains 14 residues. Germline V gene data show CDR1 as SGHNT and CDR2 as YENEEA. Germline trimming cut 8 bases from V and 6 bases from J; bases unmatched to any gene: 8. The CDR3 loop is CASGLDRAAGELFF. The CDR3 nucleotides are TGTGCCAGCGGTCTGGACAGGGCGGCCGGGGAGCTGTTTTTT.

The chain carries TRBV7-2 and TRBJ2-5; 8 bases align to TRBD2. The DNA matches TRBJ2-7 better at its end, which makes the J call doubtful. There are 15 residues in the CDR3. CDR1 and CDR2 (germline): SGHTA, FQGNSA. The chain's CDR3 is CASSLVGRLAYEQYF. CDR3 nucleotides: TGTGCCAGCAGCTTAGTCGGCCGACTAGCGTACGAGCAGTACTTC.

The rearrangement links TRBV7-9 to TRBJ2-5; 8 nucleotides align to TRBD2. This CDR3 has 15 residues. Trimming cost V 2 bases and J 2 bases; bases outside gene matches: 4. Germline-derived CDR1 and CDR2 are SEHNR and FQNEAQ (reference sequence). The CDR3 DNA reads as TGTGCCAGCAGCTTAATGGCGGGGGGACAAGAGACCCAGTACTTC. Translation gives CASSLMAGGQETQYF. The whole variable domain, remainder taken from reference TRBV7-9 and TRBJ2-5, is DTGVSQNPRHKITKRGQNVTFRCDPISEHNRLYWYRQTLGQGPEFLTYFQNEAQLEKSRLLSDRFSAERPKGSFSTLEIQRTEQGDSAMYLCASSLMAGGQETQYFGPGTRLLVL.

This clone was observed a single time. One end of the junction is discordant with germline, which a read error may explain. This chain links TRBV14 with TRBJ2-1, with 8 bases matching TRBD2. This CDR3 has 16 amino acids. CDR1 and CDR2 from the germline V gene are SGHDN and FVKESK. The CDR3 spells CASSQGLAGGQYEQLF. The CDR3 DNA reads TGTGCCAGCAGCCAAGGTTTGGCGGGGGGCCAATATGAGCAGCTCTTC. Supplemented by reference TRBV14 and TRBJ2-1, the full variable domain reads EAGVTQFPSHSVIEKGQTVTLRCDPISGHDNLYWYRRVMGKEIKFLLHFVKESKQDESGMPNNRFLAERTGGTYSTLKVQPAELEDSGVYFCASSQGLAGGQYEQLFGPGTRLTVL.

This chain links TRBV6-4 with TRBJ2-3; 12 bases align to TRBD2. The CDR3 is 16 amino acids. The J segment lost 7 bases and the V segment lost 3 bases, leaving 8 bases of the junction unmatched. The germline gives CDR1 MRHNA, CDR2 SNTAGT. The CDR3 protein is CASSESSGGADNTQYF. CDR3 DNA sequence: TGTGCCAGCAGTGAATCTAGCGGGGGGGCCGATAATACGCAGTATTTT.

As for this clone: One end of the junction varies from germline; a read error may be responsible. As DNA, the CDR3 is TGTGCCAGCAGCGTGGGGACAATGGGGTGGTCGCACTTC. Encoded protein: CASSVGTMGWSHF. The V gene is TRBV13, the J gene TRBJ2-7, with TRBD1 as a possible D gene (6 bases). Per germline, CDR1 PRHDT and CDR2 FYEKMQ (reference sequence). The CDR3 runs 13 residues.

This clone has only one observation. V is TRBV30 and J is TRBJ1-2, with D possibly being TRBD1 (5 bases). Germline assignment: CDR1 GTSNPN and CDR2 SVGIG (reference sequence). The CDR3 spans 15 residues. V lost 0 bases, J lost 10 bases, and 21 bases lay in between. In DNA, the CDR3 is TGTGCCTGGAGTGTACAAAGCAGGGCTTGGCGCGACTACACCTTC. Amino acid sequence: CAWSVQSRAWRDYTF.

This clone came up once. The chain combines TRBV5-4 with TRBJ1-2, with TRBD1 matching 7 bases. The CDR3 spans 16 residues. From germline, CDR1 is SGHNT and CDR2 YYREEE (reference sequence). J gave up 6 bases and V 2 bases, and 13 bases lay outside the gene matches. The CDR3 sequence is CASSFGQDHISNGYTF. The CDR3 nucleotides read TGTGCCAGCAGCTTTGGACAGGATCACATATCCAATGGCTACACCTTC. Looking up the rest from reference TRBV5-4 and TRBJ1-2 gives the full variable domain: ETGVTQSPTHLIKTRGQQVTLRCSSQSGHNTVSWYQQALGQGPQFIFQYYREEENGRGNFPPRFSGLQFPNYSSELNVNALELDDSALYLCASSFGQDHISNGYTFGSGTRLTVV.

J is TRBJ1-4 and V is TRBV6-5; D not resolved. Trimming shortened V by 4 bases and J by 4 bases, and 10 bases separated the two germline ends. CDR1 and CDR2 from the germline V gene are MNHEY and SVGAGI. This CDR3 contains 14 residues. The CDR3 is CASSLGIGNEKLFF. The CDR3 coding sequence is TGTGCCAGCAGTTTGGGCATAGGTAATGAAAAACTGTTTTTT.

The CDR3 sequence: CASSDTVSSSNEQFF. The DNA of the CDR3 is TGTGCCAGCAGTGATACTGTCTCTTCGAGCAATGAGCAGTTCTTC. The rearrangement uses TRBV6-1 and TRBJ2-1; no clear D gene. Trimming left V 3 bases short and J 6 bases short, with 15 bases between. Looked up from germline, CDR1 is MNHNS and CDR2 is SASEGT. The CDR3 is made up of 15 amino acids.

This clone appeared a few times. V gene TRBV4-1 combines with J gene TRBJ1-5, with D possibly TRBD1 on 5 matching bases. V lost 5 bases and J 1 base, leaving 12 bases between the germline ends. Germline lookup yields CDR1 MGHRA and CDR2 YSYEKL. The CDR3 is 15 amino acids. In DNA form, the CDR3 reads TGCGCCAGCAGCGACGTCGGACAAAGCAATCAGCCCCAGCATTTT. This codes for CASSDVGQSNQPQHF.

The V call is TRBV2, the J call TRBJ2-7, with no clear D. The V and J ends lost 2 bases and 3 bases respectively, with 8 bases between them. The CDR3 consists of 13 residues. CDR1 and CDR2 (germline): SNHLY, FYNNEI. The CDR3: CASSENPGYEQYF. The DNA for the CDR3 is TGTGCCAGCAGTGAAAATCCCGGCTACGAGCAGTACTTC.

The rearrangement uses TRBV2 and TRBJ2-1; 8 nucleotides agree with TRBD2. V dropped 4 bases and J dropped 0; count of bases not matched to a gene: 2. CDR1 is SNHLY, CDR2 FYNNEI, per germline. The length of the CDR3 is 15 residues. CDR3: CASSVAGSSYNEQFF. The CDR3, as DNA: TGTGCCAGCAGTGTAGCGGGGAGCTCCTACAATGAGCAGTTCTTC.

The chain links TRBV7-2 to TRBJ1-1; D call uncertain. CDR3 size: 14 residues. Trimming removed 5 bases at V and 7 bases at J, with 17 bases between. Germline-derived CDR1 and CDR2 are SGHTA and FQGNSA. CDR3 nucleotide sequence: TGTGCCAGCAGCCCCGACCCGGGAGGGTATGAAGCTTTCTTT. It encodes CASSPDPGGYEAFF. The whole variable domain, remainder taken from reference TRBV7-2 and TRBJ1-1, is GAGVSQSPSNKVTEKGKDVELRCDPISGHTALYWYRQSLGQGLEFLIYFQGNSAPDKSGLPSDRFSAERTGGSVSTLTIQRTQQEDSAVYLCASSPDPGGYEAFFGQGTRLTVV.

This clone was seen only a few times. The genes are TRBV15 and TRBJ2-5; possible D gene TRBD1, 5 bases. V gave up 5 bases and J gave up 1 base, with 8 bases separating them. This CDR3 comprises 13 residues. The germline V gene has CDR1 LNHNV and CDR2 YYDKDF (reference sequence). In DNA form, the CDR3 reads TGTGCCACCAGCGCACAGGCCCAAGAGACCCAGTACTTC. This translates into CATSAQAQETQYF.

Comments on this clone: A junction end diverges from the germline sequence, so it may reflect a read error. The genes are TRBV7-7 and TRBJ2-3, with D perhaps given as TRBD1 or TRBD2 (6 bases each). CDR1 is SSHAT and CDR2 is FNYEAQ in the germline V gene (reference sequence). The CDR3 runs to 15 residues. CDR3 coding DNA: TGTGCTAGCAGCTTAGCGGACAGACGCACAGATACGCAGTATTTT. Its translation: CASSLADRRTDTQYF. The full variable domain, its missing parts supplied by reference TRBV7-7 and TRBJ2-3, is GAGVSQSPRYKVTKRGQDVTLRCDPISSHATLYWYQQALGQGPEFLTYFNYEAQPDKSGLPSDRFSAERPEGSISTLTIQRTEQRDSAMYRCASSLADRRTDTQYFGPGTRLTVL.